This passage covers 28 T cell receptor beta chains from one sample sequenced in a study of T-cell reconstitution after alpha-beta-depleted transplantation in children. Unique molecular identifiers were incorporated into the prepared TCRbeta library. TCRdb redid the calling of the PCR reads with MiXCR, one entry per CDR3 protein. The sample shows 200,000 or so distinct CDR3 sequences, roughly 6.5% of them seen only once. The sequenced sample was PBMCs, obtained before TCRalphabeta/CD19-depleted stem cell transplant. All receptors derive from a girl under three years old with combined immunodeficiency, due to receive a stem cell transplant.

This clonotype was detected ten times or more. Here the CDR3 DNA reads TGTGCCAGCAGTTCAAGCGGATCGAGCACAGATACGCAGTATTTT. Translated, it gives CASSSSGSSTDTQYF. This chain uses TRBV7-3 with TRBJ2-3, with D maybe TRBD2 (5 bases). The length of the CDR3 is 15 residues. The V and J ends lost 6 bases and 0 bases respectively, with 13 bases between them. The germline V gene encodes CDR1 SGHTA and CDR2 FQGTGA.

This clonotype was observed many times. The chain couples TRBV6-2 or TRBV6-3 to TRBJ2-5; D gene unclear. CDR3 length: 12 amino acids. From germline, CDR1 is MNHEY and CDR2 SVGEGT. The V gene lost 0 bases and the J gene lost 5 bases, with 4 bases spanning the gap. The CDR3 bases are TGTGCCAGCAGTTACTCTTGGGAGACCCAGTACTTC. Translation: CASSYSWETQYF.

This clonotype was detected many times. The rearrangement joins TRBV7-9 to TRBJ2-1; tentatively, D is TRBD2 (5 bases). The CDR3 sequence is 12 residues long. CDR1 and CDR2 from the germline V gene are SEHNR and FQNEAQ (reference sequence). Trimming shortened V by 2 bases and J by 7 bases, and 6 bases separated the two germline ends. CDR3 loop: CASSLSGNEQFF. The CDR3 DNA reads TGTGCCAGCAGCTTATCGGGGAATGAGCAGTTCTTC.

This clonotype was observed many times. V is TRBV6-2 or TRBV6-3 and J is TRBJ2-1; TRBD2 is a possible D gene (6 bases). The germline gives CDR1 MNHEY, CDR2 SVGEGT. The CDR3 totals 18 residues. The V gene lost 4 bases and the J gene lost 2 bases, with 21 bases spanning the gap. CDR3 in amino acids: CASSFPMGRGVAYNEQFF. The CDR3 DNA sequence: TGTGCCAGCAGTTTCCCAATGGGGCGCGGGGTTGCCTACAATGAGCAGTTCTTC.

At least ten counts were recorded for this clonotype. The CDR3 DNA reads as TGTGCCAGCACCCGGGACTCCGGAGGCCAAGAGACCCAGTACTTC. Its protein is CASTRDSGGQETQYF. V and J are TRBV12-3 or TRBV12-4 and TRBJ2-5, with D possibly being TRBD2 (6 bases). This CDR3 spans 15 amino acids. The V end was cut by 7 bases, the J end by 1 base, with 16 bases between.

At least ten counts were recorded for this clonotype. V and J are TRBV5-1 and TRBJ2-7; 9 positions agree with TRBD1. Unmatched junction bases numbered 4, after V lost 3 bases and J lost 0 bases. The CDR3 is 15 residues long. CDR1 and CDR2 from the germline V gene are SGHRS and YFSETQ. For the CDR3, the DNA is TGCGCCAGCAGCTCCGGGACAGGGAGCTCCTACGAGCAGTACTTC. The encoded protein is CASSSGTGSSYEQYF.

This clonotype was picked up many times. The rearrangement joins TRBV6-5 to TRBJ2-1; 9 positions match TRBD2. The CDR3 is 17 amino acids. Per the germline V gene, CDR1 is MNHEY and CDR2 is SVGAGI. The V segment lost 4 bases and the J segment 4 bases; nucleotides outside the gene matches: 11. DNA for the CDR3: TGTGCCAGCAGTTCCCTCCTCCGGACTAGCGTATACAATGAGCAGTTCTTC. It translates to CASSSLLRTSVYNEQFF.

This clonotype was seen ten or more times. This chain links TRBV7-9 with TRBJ1-5, with 8 bases matching TRBD1. The CDR3 runs 15 residues. Germline V lookup: CDR1 SEHNR, CDR2 FQNEAQ (reference sequence). With 4 bases clipped from V and 6 bases from J, the junction kept 8 bases outside the gene matches. DNA of the CDR3: TGTGCCAGCAGCTCCGGGACAGGCCCTCTTCAGCCCCAGCATTTT. Protein sequence: CASSSGTGPLQPQHF.

This clonotype was observed many times. The chain joins TRBV4-1 to TRBJ2-6; 7 nucleotides align to TRBD1. CDR1 and CDR2 (germline): MGHRA, YSYEKL. V dropped 0 bases and J dropped 2; count of bases not matched to a gene: 4. The CDR3 covers 17 residues. The CDR3 sequence: CASSQEGQSAGANVLTF. The CDR3 nucleotides are TGCGCCAGCAGCCAAGAGGGACAGTCCGCTGGGGCCAACGTCCTGACTTTC.

The sample holds many counts of this clonotype. The rearrangement links TRBV13 to TRBJ1-2, with D hard to call. Looked up from germline, CDR1 is PRHDT and CDR2 is FYEKMQ (reference sequence). The CDR3 contains 15 residues. Deletions cut 0 bases from V and 8 bases from J, with 16 bases between. The CDR3 coding sequence is TGTGCCAGCAGCTTAGGCGAAACAAAAAACTGGGGCTACACCTTC. Its translation is CASSLGETKNWGYTF.

This clonotype showed up many times. This chain uses TRBV12-3 or TRBV12-4 with TRBJ2-2; D call uncertain. The CDR3 sequence is 13 residues long. With 6 bases removed from V and 6 bases from J, the gap between germline ends came to 11 bases. The CDR3 DNA is TGTGCCAGCAGCATGTACTCCTCCGGGGAGCTGTTTTTT. It codes for CASSMYSSGELFF.

This clonotype was detected ten times or more. This chain links TRBV29-1 with TRBJ2-1, with D possibly matching TRBD1 (5 bases). This CDR3 has 15 residues. Germline-derived CDR1 and CDR2 are SQVTM and ANQGSEA. CDR3 sequence (DNA): TGCAGTCACCGAGGCGAGTACGGACAATACAATGAGCAGTTCTTC. This sequence encodes CSHRGEYGQYNEQFF.

As regards this clonotype: Just one base apart from a much larger clone, this may be a read error. V usage is TRBV20-1 and J usage is TRBJ1-1, with D possibly TRBD1 on 5 matching bases. The CDR3 sequence is 14 residues long. CDR1 is DFQATT and CDR2 is SNEGSKA in the germline V gene (reference sequence). CDR3 protein: CGARDLAGFTEAFF. DNA of the CDR3: TGCGGTGCTAGAGATCTTGCAGGGTTCACTGAAGCTTTCTTT.

This clonotype was seen many times. The rearrangement uses TRBV12-3 or TRBV12-4 and TRBJ2-5; 7 positions match TRBD1. The CDR3 contains 14 residues. J was trimmed by 2 bases and V by 6 bases; bases with no gene match: 6. The CDR3 coding sequence is TGTGCCAGCAGCTACTGGACAGGACAAGAGACCCAGTACTTC. Its translation is CASSYWTGQETQYF.

The sample holds a few counts of this clonotype. The chain combines TRBV2 with TRBJ2-5, with 8 bases matching TRBD1. Germline values: CDR1 SNHLY, CDR2 FYNNEI. This CDR3 is built from 12 residues. The J segment lost 3 bases and the V segment lost 9 bases, leaving 3 bases of the junction unmatched. The CDR3 region has the DNA TGTGCCAGAAAGACAGGGGAAGAGACCCAGTACTTC. It codes for CARKTGEETQYF. The variable domain in full, with the rest retrieved from reference TRBV2 and TRBJ2-5, is EPEVTQTPSHQVTQMGQEVILRCVPISNHLYFYWYRQILGQKVEFLVSFYNNEISEKSEIFDDQFSVERPDGSNFTLKIRSTKLEDSAMYFCARKTGEETQYFGPGTRLLVL.

This clonotype was observed at least ten times. The V and J genes are TRBV5-1 and TRBJ1-1, with D perhaps matching TRBD1 (5 bases). Trimming shortened V by 1 base and J by 7 bases, and 14 bases separated the two germline ends. The germline V gene encodes CDR1 SGHRS and CDR2 YFSETQ. The CDR3 is 14 residues long. The CDR3 sequence: CASSLSHGGDEAFF. As DNA, the CDR3 is TGCGCCAGCAGCTTGAGTCATGGGGGGGATGAAGCTTTCTTT. The full variable domain, completed using reference TRBV5-1 and TRBJ1-1, is KAGVTQTPRYLIKTRGQQVTLSCSPISGHRSVSWYQQTPGQGLQFLFEYFSETQRNKGNFPGRFSGRQFSNSRSEMNVSTLELGDSALYLCASSLSHGGDEAFFGQGTRLTVV.

This clonotype was seen at least ten times. The chain links TRBV4-2 to TRBJ2-3; D may be TRBD2 (5 bases). The germline V gene has CDR1 LGHNA and CDR2 YNFKEQ. With 1 base removed from V and 5 bases from J, the gap between germline ends came to 13 bases. This CDR3 has 15 residues. CDR3 in amino acids: CASSQVGPAGDTQYF. The CDR3 nucleotides are TGTGCCAGCAGCCAAGTGGGTCCCGCGGGAGATACGCAGTATTTT.

This clonotype was seen many times. The J gene is TRBJ2-7, the V gene TRBV13; no clear D gene. The length of the CDR3 is 14 residues. V lost 4 bases to trimming and J lost 1 base, with 11 bases between them. The V gene's germline CDR1 is PRHDT and CDR2 FYEKMQ (reference sequence). The CDR3 sequence is CASSSRDRSYEQYF. CDR3 bases: TGTGCCAGCAGCTCACGCGATCGTTCCTACGAGCAGTACTTC.

This clonotype showed up many times. The V gene is TRBV12-3 or TRBV12-4, the J gene TRBJ2-1; D perhaps matches TRBD2 (6 bases). V shed 5 bases and J shed 4 bases, with 12 bases lying between them. CDR3 size: 14 residues. The CDR3 sequence: CASSTQDYYNEQFF. Written as DNA, the CDR3 is TGTGCCAGCAGTACCCAGGACTATTACAATGAGCAGTTCTTC.

The table lists this clonotype with many counts. The gene calls are TRBV5-1 and TRBJ1-1, with D tentatively TRBD1 (5 bases). This CDR3 has 15 amino acids. CDR1 and CDR2 (germline): SGHRS, YFSETQ. Between the trimmed V and J ends, which lost 3 bases and 0 bases, there was a span of 12 bases. The DNA for the CDR3 is TGCGCCAGCAGCTGGGACGTCGGGCTGAACACTGAAGCTTTCTTT. Protein: CASSWDVGLNTEAFF.

In this sample, this clonotype turned up many times. This chain links TRBV27 with TRBJ1-6; D might be TRBD1 (5 bases). Germline V gene sequence: CDR1 MNHEY, CDR2 SMNVEV (reference sequence). The CDR3 extends over 14 amino acids. Trimming cost V 8 bases and J 16 bases, with 24 bases left between them. CDR3 nucleotide sequence: TGTGCCAGCGGCTACGGGACCGAGATGAGGGGTCTCCACTTT. Amino acid sequence: CASGYGTEMRGLHF.

Of note for this clonotype: A much larger clone is a single base away; this may be a read error. This chain uses TRBV21-1 with TRBJ2-5; TRBD1, the table's D call, lacks a check against the DNA. TRBV21-1 is designated a pseudogene. The CDR3 has 12 amino acids. CDR3 nucleotides: TGTGCCAGCAGCAAAGATTGCCCTGAGTGTGGCTTC. Translating it yields CASSKDCPECGF.

The table lists this clonotype with many counts. J is TRBJ1-1 and V is TRBV6-1; D gene ambiguous. Germline assignment: CDR1 MNHNS and CDR2 SASEGT. V gave up 6 bases and J gave up 0 bases, with 5 bases separating them. The CDR3 sequence is 12 residues long. CDR3 sequence: CASRNMNTEAFF. Here the CDR3 DNA reads TGTGCCAGCAGGAATATGAACACTGAAGCTTTCTTT.

This clonotype occurred a few times. The gene calls are TRBV20-1 and TRBJ2-5; TRBD2 matches at 12 bases. Trimming took 1 base from V and 2 from J; bases not matched to a gene: 8. Germline lookup yields CDR1 DFQATT and CDR2 SNEGSKA (reference sequence). The CDR3 has 17 residues. In nucleotides, the CDR3 is TGCAGTGCTAGAGGACTAGCGGGGGTAATAGTTCAAGAGACCCAGTACTTC. It encodes CSARGLAGVIVQETQYF.

This clonotype has a count of ten or more. The CDR3 sequence is CATSRETASEQYF. In DNA form, the CDR3 reads TGTGCCACCAGCAGAGAGACAGCCTCCGAGCAGTACTTC. The chain combines TRBV15 with TRBJ2-7, with D possibly TRBD1 on 5 matching bases. The CDR3 extends over 13 amino acids. The V gene's germline CDR1 is LNHNV and CDR2 YYDKDF (reference sequence). The germline V and J ends were trimmed by 0 bases and 6 bases, with 9 bases remaining between them.

The chain is built from TRBV27 and TRBJ1-5; the match to TRBD1 covers 7 bases. CDR1 is MNHEY, CDR2 SMNVEV, per germline (reference sequence). This CDR3 region has 14 residues. V was clipped by 10 bases and J by 3 bases; unmatched bases: 9. Here the CDR3 DNA reads TGTGCCACCTCGACAGGGATCCCCAATCAGCCCCAGCATTTT. Its translation: CATSTGIPNQPQHF.

This clonotype appeared many times. CDR3 nucleotide sequence: TGCAGTGCTCCCCCTGAGCTCTCCGGAAAAGCTTTCTTT. This sequence encodes CSAPPELSGKAFF. The chain is built from TRBV20-1 and TRBJ1-1; D remains ambiguous. The CDR3 length is 13 residues. Germline loops: CDR1 DFQATT, CDR2 SNEGSKA (reference sequence). The V and J ends lost 5 bases and 9 bases respectively, with 19 bases between them.

This clonotype was observed many times. The chain employs TRBV24-1 and TRBJ2-3, with D perhaps TRBD1 (6 bases). From germline, CDR1 is KGHDR and CDR2 SFDVKD. CDR3 length: 17 residues. Trimming took off 6 bases at V and 1 base at J, with 19 bases between the two ends. The CDR3 region is CATSNPAGERGTDTQYF. CDR3 nucleotides: TGTGCCACCAGTAACCCCGCAGGGGAGAGGGGCACAGATACGCAGTATTTT.